Listed below are T cell receptor beta chains from one sample, sequenced in a study of blood T cell repertoires in COVID-19. TCRdb keeps only in-frame clones here, not all; method: immunoSEQ multiplex PCR. This table has approximately 400,000 clones, 81% appearing once. Sequenced sample: peripheral blood. The origin of the receptors is a human donor with acute or convalescent COVID-19. The donor label of this sample is uncertain. The CDR3 runs from the conserved cysteine through the conserved F or W. Fields, in order: clone size, D gene, CDR3 length, J gene, V gene, CDR3 protein, CDR3 DNA. A D gene is named only where the DNA matches it firmly. Clone sizes are given selectively: once, few, many, or a class where the clone is expanded.

>once|TRBD1|14|TRBJ1-4|TRBV6-5
CASRPGQGNEKLFF
TGTGCCAGCAGACCCGGACAGGGTAATGAAAAACTGTTTTTT
>-|-|13|TRBJ1-1|TRBV5-1
CASSLIGGAEAFF
TGCGCCAGCAGCTTGATCGGGGGTGCTGAAGCTTTCTTT
>-|-|11|TRBJ2-1|TRBV6-5
CASSYLYEQFF
TGTGCCAGCAGTTACTTATATGAGCAGTTCTTC
>-|-|15|TRBJ1-5|TRBV4-2
CASSPGGQQDQPQHF
TGTGCCAGCAGCCCGGGAGGGCAGCAAGATCAGCCCCAGCATTTT
>-|-|15|TRBJ1-3|TRBV2
CASSSSQRDGNTIYF
TGTGCCAGCAGCAGCAGTCAACGGGATGGAAACACCATATATTTT
>-|TRBD2|19|TRBJ2-5|TRBV5-1
CASSLVTSGGTWAQETQYF
TGCGCCAGCAGCTTGGTGACTAGCGGGGGGACCTGGGCCCAAGAGACCCAGTACTTC
>-|TRBD1|17|TRBJ1-2|TRBV18
CASSPLEQGASLYGYTF
TGTGCCAGCTCACCTTTGGAACAGGGGGCTTCACTCTATGGCTACACCTTC
>-|-|15|TRBJ2-5|TRBV6-5
CASSYATGVQETQYF
TGTGCCAGCAGTTACGCGACAGGTGTGCAAGAGACCCAGTACTTC
>-|-|14|TRBJ1-5|TRBV28
CASRPQGPGQPQHF
TGTGCCAGCAGGCCACAGGGTCCGGGGCAGCCCCAGCATTTT
>-|-|15|TRBJ2-4|TRBV5-5
CASSKIQGFKNIQYF
TGTGCCAGCAGCAAAATTCAGGGCTTCAAAAACATTCAGTACTTC
>-|TRBD2|15|TRBJ2-7|TRBV4-2
CASSLGSGRVYEQYF
TGTGCCAGCAGCCTAGGTAGCGGGAGAGTCTACGAGCAGTACTTC
>-|-|13|TRBJ1-5|TRBV6-5
CASSRLLSQPQHF
TGTGCCAGCAGCAGGCTCCTTAGTCAGCCCCAGCATTTT
>-|TRBD1|15|TRBJ2-7|TRBV9
CASSGRTGGPYEQYF
TGTGCCAGCAGCGGACGGACAGGGGGCCCCTACGAGCAGTACTTC
>few|-|14|TRBJ1-1|TRBV6-5
CASSPPRERAEAFF
TGTGCCAGCAGTCCCCCCAGAGAGAGGGCTGAAGCTTTCTTT
>-|-|13|TRBJ1-2|TRBV10-2
CASSKQVDYGYTF
TGCGCCAGCAGTAAACAGGTAGACTATGGCTACACCTTC
>once|-|14|TRBJ2-7|TRBV4-2
CASSQVGGSYEQYF
TGTGCCAGCAGCCAAGTGGGGGGCTCCTACGAGCAGTACTTC
>-|-|13|TRBJ2-7|TRBV7-2
CASSRDRNYEQYF
TGTGCCAGCAGCCGAGACAGAAACTACGAGCAGTACTTC
>-|TRBD1|15|TRBJ1-2|TRBV19
CASRGTLDRNYGYTF
TGTGCCAGCAGGGGGACTTTGGACAGGAACTATGGCTACACCTTC
>-|TRBD1|12|TRBJ2-7|TRBV29-1
CSARTGAYEQYF
TGCAGCGCACGGACAGGGGCTTACGAGCAGTACTTC
>once|TRBD1|15|TRBJ2-1|TRBV30
CAWSRAGTAYNEQFF
TGTGCCTGGAGCAGGGCCGGGACAGCCTACAATGAGCAGTTCTTC
>-|TRBD2|18|TRBJ2-1|TRBV28
CASSPQGLAGGQYNEQFF
TGTGCCAGCAGTCCCCAAGGACTAGCGGGAGGGCAATACAATGAGCAGTTCTTC
>-|-|13|TRBJ1-2|TRBV14
CASSQDWAIGYTF
TGTGCCAGCAGCCAAGATTGGGCTATCGGCTACACCTTC
>-|-|11|TRBJ2-5|TRBV20-1
CSASHRETQYF
TGCAGTGCTAGTCACAGAGAGACCCAGTACTTC
>-|-|11|TRBJ1-4|TRBV29-1
CSVFDYEKLFF
TGCAGCGTTTTTGACTATGAAAAACTGTTTTTT
>-|TRBD2|16|TRBJ2-3|TRBV10-2
CASSASSGRMVDSQYF
TGCGCCAGCAGTGCCTCTAGCGGGAGGATGGTCGACTCGCAGTATTTT
>-|-|11|TRBJ2-7|TRBV28
CASSYHYEQYF
TGTGCCAGCAGTTATCACTACGAGCAGTACTTC
>-|-|14|TRBJ1-1|TRBV9
CASSGGDSRTEAFF
TGTGCCAGCAGCGGGGGGGACTCCCGCACTGAAGCTTTCTTT
>once|-|14|TRBJ1-1|TRBV2
CASSDRRGNTEAFF
TGTGCCAGCAGTGACCGACGGGGGAACACTGAAGCTTTCTTT
>-|-|13|TRBJ1-3|TRBV30
CAWKRFSGNTIYF
TGTGCCTGGAAACGGTTCTCTGGAAACACCATATATTTT
>few|-|16|TRBJ1-3|TRBV3-1/TRBV3-2
CASSQDLGRAGNTIYF
TGTGCCAGCAGCCAAGATTTGGGCAGGGCAGGAAACACCATATATTTT
>-|-|22|TRBJ1-5|TRBV7-7
CASSLITGWADRSVISNQPQHF
TGTGCCAGCAGCTTAATTACGGGCTGGGCTGACAGGTCGGTCATTAGCAATCAGCCCCAGCATTTT
>-|TRBD1|15|TRBJ2-7|TRBV6-5
CASSSGTGGVYEQYF
TGTGCCAGCAGCTCCGGGACAGGGGGCGTTTACGAGCAGTACTTC
>-|TRBD1|16|TRBJ1-6|TRBV7-8
CASSRPRQGQHTSLHF
TGTGCCAGCAGCAGACCCAGACAGGGCCAGCATACGTCCCTCCACTTT
>-|TRBD2|15|TRBJ2-1|TRBV2
CASSETAGGYNEQFF
TGTGCCAGCAGTGAAACAGCGGGGGGATACAATGAGCAGTTCTTC
>-|TRBD2|15|TRBJ2-7|TRBV30
CAWSSVRGRRYEQYF
TGTGCCTGGAGCTCAGTTCGCGGGAGGAGGTACGAGCAGTACTTC
>-|-|16|TRBJ2-3|TRBV18
CASSLFGPLSTDTQYF
TGTGCCAGCTCCCTATTTGGGCCTCTAAGCACAGATACGCAGTATTTT
>-|-|12|TRBJ2-5|TRBV11-2
CASSLVTGTQYF
TGTGCCAGCAGCTTAGTTACCGGGACCCAGTACTTC
>few|-|13|TRBJ1-2|TRBV6-2/TRBV6-3
CASSYAVNYGYTF
TGTGCCAGCAGTTACGCAGTCAACTATGGCTACACCTTC
>-|-|14|TRBJ1-4|TRBV6-1
CASSDGGRVEKLFF
TGTGCCAGCAGTGATGGAGGGCGGGTTGAAAAACTGTTTTTT
>-|-|14|TRBJ2-2|TRBV2
CASSETGPMGELFF
TGTGCCAGCAGTGAAACAGGCCCAATGGGCGAGCTGTTTTTT
>-|-|12|TRBJ1-5|TRBV4-1
CASSPGDQPQHF
TGCGCCAGCAGCCCGGGGGATCAGCCCCAGCATTTT
>-|-|13|TRBJ1-6|TRBV6-6
CASGVTGDSPLHF
TGTGCCAGCGGAGTAACAGGAGATTCACCCCTCCACTTT
>once|-|14|TRBJ1-1|TRBV11-2
CASSLGIGGARAFF
TGTGCCAGCAGCTTAGGGATCGGAGGGGCCAGAGCTTTCTTT
>-|-|13|TRBJ1-4|TRBV27
CASATGQSEKLFF
TGTGCCAGCGCTACAGGACAGTCTGAAAAACTGTTTTTT
>-|-|17|TRBJ1-5|TRBV12-1
CASSPECGGASNQPQHF
TGTGCCAGCAGCCCCGAGTGTGGGGGCGCAAGCAATCAGCCCCAGCATTTT
>-|TRBD1|14|TRBJ1-2|TRBV5-4
CASSRTGGNYGYTF
TGTGCCAGCAGCCGGACAGGGGGAAACTATGGCTACACCTTC
>-|-|16|TRBJ2-3|TRBV6-7
CASSYSGGSSTDTQYF
TGTGCCAGCAGTTACTCTGGGGGGTCTAGCACAGATACGCAGTATTTT
>-|-|17|TRBJ1-1|TRBV10-3
CAISESTQFRMNTEAFF
TGTGCCATCAGTGAGTCGACTCAGTTTAGGATGAACACTGAAGCTTTCTTT
>-|-|15|TRBJ2-3|TRBV5-1
CASSLFTNLPDTQYF
TGCGCCAGCAGCTTGTTTACAAACCTCCCAGATACGCAGTATTTT